This TCR beta chain was recorded in a study of T cells after posttransplantation cyclophosphamide (dated by TCRdb to between 2015 and 2016). Some background on the complete study: Using TRB sequencing, the study followed how the T cell repertoire reconstituted after myeloablative bone marrow transplantation in which posttransplantation cyclophosphamide served as GVHD prophylaxis. In 3 patients, TRB sequencing was also performed on up to 3 more blood samples taken 2 to 5.2 years after transplant, and in a handful of patients, pretransplant blood was also TRB-sequenced. Antigen receptor sequencing was done on samples from 35 to 45 PTCy-treated patients and from approximately 15 related bone marrow donors of those patients. Public TRB sequences were searched against a database of over 3,000 sequences associated with responses to pathogens, tumor antigens, self-antigens and alloantigens. TRA and TRB clonality were tightly correlated in several samples, so subsequent TCR analyses focused on TRB only. Blood from all 34 PTCy patients who had 1-year posttransplant specimens underwent TRB sequencing.

TRB sequencing used genomic DNA with the immunoSEQ assay at survey resolution or the hsTCRB kit. In the authors' own workflow: Initial read processing used immunoSEQ software, and repertoire analyses used the LymphoSeq R package. For each TRB dataset, clonality was calculated as 1 minus normalized Shannon entropy, and the Gini coefficient was computed as well. Phenotypes of unsorted samples were inferred by mapping TRB sequences from sorted subsets of the recipient or donor onto the same recipient's unsorted samples. This immuneACCESS table, as held by TCRdb, lists in-frame sequences with V and J called but not all clones. Of the missing ones, under half trace to an unresolved V gene in checked studies; the others have no known cause. V and J calls and clone size are those listed in that table; D and trimming were worked out from the DNA. Within this sample are roughly 20,000 clones, with 98% of them counted one time only. 0.15% to 0.2% of the sample rests with the top ten.

V loses 4 bases of germline sequence and J loses 6 bases, and the interval between the two ends is 11 bases. CDR1 and CDR2 are read off the germline V gene as MRHNA and SNTAGT. The cysteine opens and the phenylalanine closes a CDR3 of 13 amino acids. Kept here is only the CDR3 DNA, which spans 39 bases and is read in frame from base 1. The investigation overall reported the following: Across roughly 49 patients, TRB clonality was highly associated with recipient CMV seropositivity and CMV reactivation, and PTCy diversity was similar to diversity in CNI/methotrexate controls. The TRB repertoires of T cells infiltrating skin or the GI tract showed only limited overlap with the TRB repertoires found in blood. Donor-recipient similarity was low at 1-2 months but increased during the first year, and donor CD8+ memory clones often dominated later blood repertoires.

Details on this clone: Its antigen specificity is not known. Nothing much larger sits one base from this clone, and base qualities are not available.

Viable CD3+CD4+ or CD3+CD8+ cells that were CCR7+CD45RA+CD45RO-CD95-CD27+CD28+ were classified as naive T cells. Related bone marrow donors provided peripheral blood samples on the day of marrow donation. Peripheral blood and bone marrow mononuclear cells were isolated by Ficoll-Hypaque density centrifugation and were cryopreserved. CD4+ and CD8+ T cells, including naive and memory subsets, were sorted by FACS on a FACSAria II. Material: naive CD4+ T cells sorted from PBMCs. This receptor was identified in a man between 35 and 55 years old in good health, CMV-negative, and a related stem cell transplant donor. Here the chain combines TRBV6-4 and TRBJ2-3, with the D gene not confidently named. The CDR3 here reads CASSGQGPDTQYF. Read as DNA, the sequence is TGTGCCAGCAGTGGACAAGGTCCGGATACGCAGTATTTT.